The rows below give T cell receptor beta chains drawn from one sample of a study of blood T cell repertoires in COVID-19. The protocol was immunoSEQ multiplex PCR, while the TCRdb copy is restricted to in-frame clones and leaves out a portion. The sample has approximately 90,000 clones, 78% seen once. The sample was peripheral blood. These receptors were collected from an older man with COVID-19, enrolled during active disease. Both conserved end residues are part of each CDR3. Each record gives: J gene, clone size, V gene, D gene, CDR3 protein, CDR3 DNA. A D gene is named only where the DNA matches it firmly. Size is omitted from some rows. Given values are once, few, many or a class for expanded clones.

TRBJ1-1 - TRBV2 - CASTRGYTEAFF TGTGCCAGTACTCGGGGGTACACTGAAGCTTTCTTT
TRBJ2-1 - TRBV10-3 TRBD2 CAISEASGGAHNEQFF TGTGCCATCAGTGAGGCTAGCGGGGGGGCTCACAATGAGCAGTTCTTC
TRBJ2-7 - TRBV24-1 TRBD2 CATSDSASGTYEQYF TGTGCCACCAGTGATTCGGCTAGCGGCACCTACGAGCAGTACTTC
TRBJ2-7 - TRBV7-2 TRBD2 CASSLASTSGARYEQYF TGTGCCAGCAGCTTAGCCTCGACTAGCGGGGCCCGTTACGAGCAGTACTTC
TRBJ1-2 - TRBV2 - CASSLVQGAGYTF TGTGCCAGCAGCCTCGTACAGGGTGCTGGCTACACCTTC
TRBJ1-2 - TRBV4-1 - CASSQDFTGKGRHGYTF TGCGCCAGCAGCCAAGATTTTACAGGGAAAGGTCGGCATGGCTACACCTTC
TRBJ2-7 - TRBV5-6 - CASSLLLGVGEQYF TGTGCCAGCAGCTTGTTGTTAGGGGTAGGCGAGCAGTACTTC
TRBJ2-3 - TRBV10-3 TRBD2 CAISPLGTSIGDTQYF TGTGCCATCAGTCCCCTCGGGACTAGCATTGGAGATACGCAGTATTTT
TRBJ2-3 - TRBV19 TRBD2 CASSIDGTGTTTDTQYF TGTGCCAGTAGTATAGATGGTACCGGGACTACCACAGATACGCAGTATTTT
TRBJ2-7 many TRBV6-1 TRBD2 CASSESTSGGSYEQYF TGTGCCAGCAGTGAATCTACTAGCGGGGGGTCGTACGAGCAGTACTTC
TRBJ2-1 - TRBV7-2 - CASSSLTGGRSSYNEQFF TGTGCCAGCAGCTCACTAACGGGGGGCCGGAGCTCCTACAATGAGCAGTTCTTC
TRBJ1-1 once TRBV6-5 - CASTRDLRNTEAFF TGTGCCAGCACACGGGACTTACGAAACACTGAAGCTTTCTTT
TRBJ1-2 once TRBV9 - CASSASDGRSDYGYTF TGTGCCAGCAGCGCCAGCGATGGGAGGAGCGACTATGGCTACACCTTC